This TCR beta chain stems from a study of beta chain features in type 1 diabetes. About the research overall: Age, gender and cell yields were similar between patients and healthy donors. Study-level results: Insertion counts at VDJ junctions were lower in type 1 diabetes patients, who also showed more deletions there. When Type 1 diabetes patients were examined, their TCRB CDR3s proved moderately but significantly shorter in all four CD4+ subsets. A cDNA-based sequencing approach could over-represent cells with high TCR expression.

The authors reverse transcribed all of the isolated RNA, so sequencing captured expressed TCRB transcripts. Only in-frame clones appear in the TCRdb table, and some are missing; sequencing was by immunoSEQ multiplex PCR. The sample lists approximately 160,000 clones, roughly 60% occurring once. Worth noting for this clone: Its antigen remains unknown.

CD4+ naive, central memory, regulatory and stem cell-like memory subsets were isolated by sorting on CD45RO/CCR7/CD25/CD127/CD95/CD27. The CDR3 consists of 11 residues. Deletions cut 3 bases from V and 5 bases from J, with 8 bases between. CDR1 DFQATT and CDR2 SNEGSKA come from the germline V gene (reference sequence). The receptor comes from a young man with type 1 diabetes. The rearrangement uses TRBV20-1 and TRBJ2-7; possibly TRBD2 for D (6 bases). Sequenced input: naive CD4+ T cells from blood. Here the CDR3 DNA reads TGCAGTGCTAGTAAGCGGGACGAGCAGTACTTC. This translates into CSASKRDEQYF.